The T cell receptor beta chain under discussion was sequenced for a study of OX40 agonist ivuxolimab in advanced cancers. Study at large: Treatment of patients was with ivuxolimab, an agonistic anti-OX40 (CD134) antibody.

V was pared by 1 base and J by 5 bases, with 16 bases between. Germline lookup yields CDR1 SGHDT and CDR2 YYEEEE. The CDR3 extends over 15 amino acids. Study outcomes and limitations: In the expanded peripheral T cells, antigen specificity was never determined. At doses 0.1 to 3.0 mg/kg, CD4+ and CD8+ clones expanded. Among some nonresponders, normalized T-cell clonal expansion was also low.

The repertoire was sequenced with immunoSEQ multiplex PCR; TCRdb's copy has only in-frame clones and lacks some. The table records tens of thousands of clones, around 83% of them present only once. A remark on this clone: Its specificity is unknown.

The source was CD4+ or CD8+ T cells sorted from blood, collected in a trial of the OX40 agonist ivuxolimab. This clonotype originated in an adult with an advanced solid tumor such as melanoma, head and neck, liver or kidney cancer. This sequence joins TRBV5-6 and TRBJ2-7; D may correspond to TRBD1 or TRBD2 (6 bases each). CDR3 DNA: TGTGCCAGCAGCTTGCAGGGGAGCGGGTTCGACGAGCAGTACTTC. Translation gives CASSLQGSGFDEQYF.